This is a list of T cell receptor beta chains from one sample in a study of Ad26.COV2.S vaccination and SARS-CoV-2 variants. TCRdb keeps only in-frame clones here, not all; method: immunoSEQ multiplex PCR. Seen here are over 400,000 clones, 92% observed once, and the top ten hold 1.5% to 2%. The specimen was peripheral blood, collected in a trial of Ad26.COV2.S vaccine versus placebo. The receptors stem from a person aged 18 to 65 who received the Ad26.COV2.S COVID-19 vaccine or a placebo. The CDR3 runs from the conserved cysteine through the conserved F or W.

v_gene: TRBV5-1
j_gene: TRBJ2-1
len: 16
CDR3aa: CASSLAPPDQYNEQFF

v_gene: TRBV29-1
j_gene: TRBJ1-1
len: 14
CDR3aa: CSVGPGVAMTEAFF

v_gene: TRBV27
j_gene: TRBJ2-1
len: 17
CDR3aa: CASSFWTSGGRDNEQFF

v_gene: TRBV3-1/TRBV3-2
j_gene: TRBJ1-1
len: 18
CDR3aa: CASSHQKDVFFRNTEAFF

v_gene: TRBV9
j_gene: TRBJ1-6
len: 14
CDR3aa: CASSVGGQGSPLHF

v_gene: TRBV9
j_gene: TRBJ2-3
len: 15
CDR3aa: CASSVGGQGPDTQYF

v_gene: TRBV20-1
j_gene: TRBJ2-5
len: 14
CDR3aa: CSASRLPARETQYF

v_gene: TRBV5-6
j_gene: TRBJ1-4
len: 15
CDR3aa: CASSFYRATNEKLFF

v_gene: TRBV5-8
j_gene: TRBJ1-5
len: 16
CDR3aa: CASSLSGSGSNQPQHF

v_gene: TRBV6-5
j_gene: TRBJ2-7
len: 15
CDR3aa: CASSPFSALPYEQYF

v_gene: TRBV21-1
j_gene: TRBJ2-7
len: 15
CDR3aa: CASSNGDRALYEQYF

v_gene: TRBV5-5
j_gene: TRBJ2-1
len: 13
CDR3aa: CASLLGRDNEQFF

v_gene: TRBV7-2
j_gene: TRBJ1-2
len: 13
CDR3aa: CASSFNRGYGYTF

v_gene: TRBV7-9
j_gene: TRBJ1-1
len: 14
CDR3aa: CASSLFTLNTEAFF

v_gene: TRBV6-2/TRBV6-3
j_gene: TRBJ2-1
len: 14
CDR3aa: CASSYLTGYNEQFF

v_gene: TRBV5-1
j_gene: TRBJ1-6
len: 18
CDR3aa: CASSFGPTGRIGNSPLHF

v_gene: TRBV5-1
j_gene: TRBJ2-7
len: 14
CDR3aa: CASSLAGRQEEQYF

v_gene: TRBV6-5
j_gene: TRBJ1-5
len: 14
CDR3aa: CASSYMGRGQPQHF

v_gene: TRBV7-2
j_gene: TRBJ2-3
len: 16
CDR3aa: CASSSSGVISTDTQYF

v_gene: TRBV6-6
j_gene: TRBJ1-1
len: 13
CDR3aa: CASSRDRIYEAFF

v_gene: TRBV6-5
j_gene: TRBJ2-2
len: 15
CDR3aa: CASRLANTNTGELFF

v_gene: TRBV3-1/TRBV3-2
j_gene: TRBJ1-2
len: 15
CDR3aa: CASSQDYGGRYGYTF

v_gene: TRBV2
j_gene: TRBJ2-3
len: 16
CDR3aa: CASFDTASGLSDTQYF

v_gene: TRBV9
j_gene: TRBJ2-3
len: 14
CDR3aa: CASSAQEGLTTQYF

v_gene: TRBV7-2
j_gene: TRBJ2-3
len: 18
CDR3aa: CASSLESGGASSTDTQYF

v_gene: TRBV21-1
j_gene: TRBJ1-4
len: 16
CDR3aa: CASSKARGAGNEKLFF

v_gene: TRBV19
j_gene: TRBJ1-1
len: 14
CDR3aa: CASRPVRAGGEAFF

v_gene: TRBV5-6
j_gene: TRBJ1-4
len: 12
CDR3aa: CASNIPNEKLFF

v_gene: TRBV3-1/TRBV3-2
j_gene: TRBJ1-5
len: 13
CDR3aa: CASSQALQGPQHF

v_gene: TRBV5-1
j_gene: TRBJ2-7
len: 15
CDR3aa: CASSFGSIGLYEQYF

v_gene: TRBV4-3
j_gene: TRBJ2-4
len: 16
CDR3aa: CASSREPGTGGNIQYF

v_gene: TRBV30
j_gene: TRBJ1-5
len: 14
CDR3aa: CAWRGRESNQPQHF

v_gene: TRBV9
j_gene: TRBJ1-1
len: 13
CDR3aa: CASSPPWGTEAFF

v_gene: TRBV29-1
j_gene: TRBJ1-1
len: 15
CDR3aa: CSVEDGMGSGPSAFF

v_gene: TRBV9
j_gene: TRBJ2-2
len: 17
CDR3aa: CASSAEGGQLPSGELFF

v_gene: TRBV2
j_gene: TRBJ1-3
len: 14
CDR3aa: CASRGTASGNTIYF

v_gene: TRBV7-9
j_gene: TRBJ2-5
len: 17
CDR3aa: CASSLGTSGPNQETQYF

v_gene: TRBV6-6
j_gene: TRBJ1-3
len: 15
CDR3aa: CASSYGWGSGNTIYF

v_gene: TRBV15
j_gene: TRBJ2-5
len: 16
CDR3aa: CATSRVGGARLETQYF

v_gene: TRBV7-2
j_gene: TRBJ2-3
len: 15
CDR3aa: CASSSRRGVTDTQYF

v_gene: TRBV29-1
j_gene: TRBJ1-1
len: 11
CDR3aa: CSSRSSTEAFF

v_gene: TRBV20-1
j_gene: TRBJ2-1
len: 15
CDR3aa: CSASSLQGALNEQFF

v_gene: TRBV19
j_gene: TRBJ2-3
len: 16
CDR3aa: CASSTPTGEYTDTQYF